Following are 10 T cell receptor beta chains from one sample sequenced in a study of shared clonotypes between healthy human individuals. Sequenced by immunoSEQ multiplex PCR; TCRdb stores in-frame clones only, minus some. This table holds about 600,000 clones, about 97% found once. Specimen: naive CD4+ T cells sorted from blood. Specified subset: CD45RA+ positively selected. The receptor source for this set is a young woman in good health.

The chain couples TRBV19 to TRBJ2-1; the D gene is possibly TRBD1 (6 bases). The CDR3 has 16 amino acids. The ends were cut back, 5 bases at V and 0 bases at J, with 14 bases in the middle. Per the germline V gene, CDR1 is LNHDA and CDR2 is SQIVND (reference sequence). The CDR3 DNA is TGTGCCAGTAGTGCCCGGACAGCCAGCTCCTACAATGAGCAGTTCTTC. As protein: CASSARTASSYNEQFF.

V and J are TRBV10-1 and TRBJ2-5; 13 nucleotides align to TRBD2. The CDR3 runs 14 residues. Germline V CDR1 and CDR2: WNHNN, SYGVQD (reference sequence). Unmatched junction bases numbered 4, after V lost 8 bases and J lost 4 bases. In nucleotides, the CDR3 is TGCGCCAGCCTTAGGACTAGCGGGAGAGAGACCCAGTACTTC. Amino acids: CASLRTSGRETQYF.

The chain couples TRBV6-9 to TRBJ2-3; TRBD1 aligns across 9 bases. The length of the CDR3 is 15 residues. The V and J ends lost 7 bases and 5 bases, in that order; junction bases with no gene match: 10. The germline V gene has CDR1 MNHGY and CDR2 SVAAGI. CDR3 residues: CASTPGGQGIDTQYF. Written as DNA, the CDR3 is TGTGCCAGCACCCCCGGGGGACAGGGCATAGATACGCAGTATTTT.

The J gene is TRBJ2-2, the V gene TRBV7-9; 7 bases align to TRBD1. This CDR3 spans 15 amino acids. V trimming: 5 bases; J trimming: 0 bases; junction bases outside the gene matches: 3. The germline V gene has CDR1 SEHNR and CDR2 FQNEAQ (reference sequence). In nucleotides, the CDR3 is TGTGCCAGCAGCCCGGACAGGACGAACACCGGGGAGCTGTTTTTT. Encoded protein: CASSPDRTNTGELFF.

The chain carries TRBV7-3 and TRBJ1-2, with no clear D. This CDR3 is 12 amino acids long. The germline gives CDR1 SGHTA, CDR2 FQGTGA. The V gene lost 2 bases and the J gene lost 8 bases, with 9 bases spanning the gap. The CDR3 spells CASSLDGYGYTF. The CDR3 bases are TGTGCCAGCAGCTTAGACGGGTACGGCTACACCTTC.

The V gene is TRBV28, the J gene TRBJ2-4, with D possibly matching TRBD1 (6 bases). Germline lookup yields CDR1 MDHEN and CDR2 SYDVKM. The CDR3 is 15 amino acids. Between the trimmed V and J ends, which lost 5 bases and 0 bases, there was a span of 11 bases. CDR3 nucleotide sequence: TGTGCCAGCAGTCCCTACAGGGAAGCCAAAAACATTCAGTACTTC. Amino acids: CASSPYREAKNIQYF.

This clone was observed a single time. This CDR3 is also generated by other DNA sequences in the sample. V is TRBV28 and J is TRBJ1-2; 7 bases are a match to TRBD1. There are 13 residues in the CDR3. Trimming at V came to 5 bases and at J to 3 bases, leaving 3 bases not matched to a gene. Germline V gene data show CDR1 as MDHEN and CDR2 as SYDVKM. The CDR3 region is CASSPGTDYGYTF. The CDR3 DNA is TGTGCCAGCAGTCCCGGGACAGACTATGGCTACACCTTC.

This CDR3 reads CASNWDTYNEQFF. CDR3 nucleotides: TGTGCCAGCAATTGGGACACCTACAATGAGCAGTTCTTC. The chain uses TRBV2 and TRBJ2-1; D is perhaps TRBD1 (6 bases). CDR1 and CDR2 (germline): SNHLY, FYNNEI. This CDR3 comprises 13 residues. Deletions cut 7 bases from V and 2 bases from J, with 9 bases between.

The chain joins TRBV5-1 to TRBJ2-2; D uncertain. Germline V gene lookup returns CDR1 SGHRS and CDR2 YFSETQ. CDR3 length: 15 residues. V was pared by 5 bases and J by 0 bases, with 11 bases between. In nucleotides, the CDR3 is TGCGCCAGCAGTGACCGGGCTCCGAACACCGGGGAGCTGTTTTTT. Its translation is CASSDRAPNTGELFF.

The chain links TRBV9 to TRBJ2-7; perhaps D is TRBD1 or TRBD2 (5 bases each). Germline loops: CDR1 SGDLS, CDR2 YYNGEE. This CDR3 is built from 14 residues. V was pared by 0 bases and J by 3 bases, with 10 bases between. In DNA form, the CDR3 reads TGTGCCAGCAGCGTAGGGGACGGTTTCTACGAGCAGTACTTC. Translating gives CASSVGDGFYEQYF.